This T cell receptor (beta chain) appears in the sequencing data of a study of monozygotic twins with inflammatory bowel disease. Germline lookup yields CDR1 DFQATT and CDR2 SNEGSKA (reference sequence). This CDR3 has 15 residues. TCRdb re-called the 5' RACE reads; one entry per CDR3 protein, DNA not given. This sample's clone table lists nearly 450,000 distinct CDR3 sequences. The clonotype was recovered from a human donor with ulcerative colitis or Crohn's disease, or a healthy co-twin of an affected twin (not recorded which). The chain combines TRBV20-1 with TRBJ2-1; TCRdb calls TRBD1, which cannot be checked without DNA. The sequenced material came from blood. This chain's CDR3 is CSASPPHGVINEQFF.